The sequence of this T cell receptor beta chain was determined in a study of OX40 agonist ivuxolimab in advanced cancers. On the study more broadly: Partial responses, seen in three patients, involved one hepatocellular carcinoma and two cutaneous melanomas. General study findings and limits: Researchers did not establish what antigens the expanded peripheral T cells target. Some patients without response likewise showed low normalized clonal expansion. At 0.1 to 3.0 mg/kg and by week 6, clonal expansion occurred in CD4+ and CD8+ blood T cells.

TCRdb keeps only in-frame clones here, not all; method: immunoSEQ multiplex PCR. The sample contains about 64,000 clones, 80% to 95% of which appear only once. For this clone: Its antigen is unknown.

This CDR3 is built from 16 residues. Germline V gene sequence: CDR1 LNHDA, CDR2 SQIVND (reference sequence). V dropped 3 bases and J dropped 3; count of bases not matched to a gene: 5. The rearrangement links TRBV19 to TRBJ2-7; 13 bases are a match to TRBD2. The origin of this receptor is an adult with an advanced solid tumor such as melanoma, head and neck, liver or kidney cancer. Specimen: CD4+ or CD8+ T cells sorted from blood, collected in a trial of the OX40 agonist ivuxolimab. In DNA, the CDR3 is TGTGCCAGTAGTATGTGGGGGACTAGCGGGAACTACGAGCAGTACTTC. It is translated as CASSMWGTSGNYEQYF.